The source of this TCR beta chain is a study of metastatic and nonmetastatic thyroid tumors. Study information: Repertoires of blood and of tissue (tumor or nodule) from malignant and benign thyroid patients were compared.

Thyroid surgery took place with no prior treatment in any patient. In the authors' methods: The study's classifier, a distant-metastasis tool for papillary thyroid cancer, was built using CDR3 differences across clinicopathological groups. TCRdb re-processed the PCR reads through MiXCR. TCRdb, rather than the study authors, made the V and J calls. Of around 52,000 clones listed, more than 25% are singletons. This clone was seen a few times. Antigen: not known. Study-wide results and limits: It was reportedly found that TCR beta diversity was significantly higher in malignant thyroid tumors than in benign nodules, a difference seen in both blood and tumor samples.

Trimming at V came to 7 bases and at J to 0 bases, leaving 10 bases not matched to a gene. CDR1 and CDR2 (germline): KGHDR, SFDVKD. The length of the CDR3 is 17 residues. The sequence derives from a female donor with papillary thyroid cancer or a benign thyroid nodule (not recorded which). Some clones in this sample may be carry-over from other donors' samples. The sequencing sample was made of blood. The J gene is TRBJ1-2, the V gene TRBV24-1, with TRBD1 identical over 10 bases. Written as DNA, the CDR3 is TGTGCCACCAGGACGGCGGGACAGGGGTCCCCTAACTATGGCTACACCTTC. Amino acids: CATRTAGQGSPNYGYTF.